This entry describes one T cell receptor beta chain. Per the original methods: Reference gene primer amplification in the assay estimated nucleated cell counts. Profiled with immunoSEQ multiplex PCR; TCRdb holds only in-frame clones, not every one. V and J calls plus clone size are reproduced from that table; the DNA served to infer D and trimming. The sample lists tens of thousands of clones, roughly four fifths occurring once. The entry originates in a study of blood T cell repertoires in COVID-19. About the study: Collection of acute and convalescent COVID-19 samples took place in the United States, Italy and Spain. Sources were T cells, B-cell-depleted T cells, or PBMCs; the material itself was cDNA or gDNA.

Trimming shortened V by 1 base and J by 0 bases, and 13 bases separated the two germline ends. This CDR3 is built from 16 residues. CDR1 and CDR2 (germline): MNHNS, SASEGT. Patients in Seattle were enrolled during active infection, then followed longitudinally. The sequenced sample was peripheral blood. V usage is TRBV6-1 and J usage is TRBJ2-7; D ambiguous. The TCR sequence derives from a woman of 80 years or more with COVID-19, enrolled during active disease. CDR3 sequence: CASSEEASASSYEQYF. Written as DNA, the CDR3 is TGTGCCAGCAGTGAAGAGGCGTCAGCTAGCTCCTACGAGCAGTACTTC.